Each of the 7 T cell receptor beta chains below was sequenced from the same sample in a study of T cells in women clearing cervical HPV infection. Profiling relied on immunoSEQ multiplex PCR, and the TCRdb table lists in-frame clones only, not all of them. The sample table sets out 20,000 to 30,000 clones. The sample comprised blood buffy coat. Every receptor here comes from a woman aged 18-69 years with a cervical HPV16 infection that either progressed to CIN3+ or cleared (not recorded which).

Remarks on this clone: The read ends 3 residues early relative to the CDR3; the germline J gene fills the gap. The chain is built from TRBV6-4 and TRBJ2-2; TRBD1 matches at 7 bases. Germline lookup yields CDR1 MRHNA and CDR2 SNTAGT. The CDR3 is made up of 14 amino acids. The J segment lost 7 bases and the V segment lost 9 bases, leaving 11 bases of the junction unmatched. The sequenced part of the CDR3 DNA is TGTGCCAGAACATTCACAGGGGCGAACGGGGAG. It yields the protein CARTFTGANGE. From start to end, the CDR3 is CARTFTGANGELFF.

About this clone: Compared with germline, one end of the junction differs, possibly owing to a read error. The CDR3 is cut off 3 residues early in the read; its end comes from the germline J gene. The chain has TRBV7-7 and TRBJ2-7, with TRBD1 as a possible D gene (6 bases). The CDR3 is 14 amino acids. From germline, CDR1 is SSHAT and CDR2 FNYEAQ (reference sequence). CDR3 loop: CASSQDTGSREQYF. CDR3 DNA, as far as it was read: TGTGCTAGCAGCCAAGACACAGGGAGTCGCGAG. The variable domain in full, completed from reference TRBV7-7 and TRBJ2-7, reads GAGVSQSPRYKVTKRGQDVTLRCDPISSHATLYWYQQALGQGPEFLTYFNYEAQPDKSGLPSDRFSAERPEGSISTLTIQRTEQRDSAMYRCASSQDTGSREQYFGPGTRLTVT.

Concerning this clone: An end of the junction does not agree with germline; a read error may underlie this. The CDR3 goes on 3 residues after the read ends, and that part is filled in from the germline J gene. The chain combines TRBV5-1 with TRBJ2-7, with 9 nucleotides matching TRBD1. The length of the CDR3 is 13 residues. CDR1 SGHRS and CDR2 YFSETQ come from the germline V gene. This chain's CDR3 is CASGTGGSHEQYF. The part of the CDR3 DNA that was read is TGCGCCAGCGGCACAGGGGGCTCCCACGAG.

Regarding this clone: The read terminates 3 residues before the CDR3 end, so the remaining end is supplied by the germline J gene. The chain couples TRBV5-3 to TRBJ2-5; TRBD1 might be the D (6 bases). TRBV5-3 is placed among ORFs of uncertain function. This CDR3 is 17 amino acids long. Trimming removed 3 bases from V and 1 base from J, with 19 bases in between. CDR3 bases read: TGTGCCAGAAGCTCCCGGACGGGACAATACCTCCAAGAGACC. Its protein is CARSSRTGQYLQET. The entire CDR3 protein is CARSSRTGQYLQETQYF.

A note on this clone: The read falls 3 residues short of the CDR3 end, and the missing part is taken from the germline J gene. The V and J genes are TRBV10-3 and TRBJ2-3; 9 nucleotides agree with TRBD2. This CDR3 spans 17 amino acids. Germline lookup yields CDR1 ENHRY and CDR2 SYGVKD. With V trimmed by 2 bases and J by 6 bases, 12 bases remained unmatched. The part of the CDR3 DNA that was read is TGTGCCATCAGTGAGCGGGGTAGCGGGGGAATTCGGGATACG. This gives the protein CAISERGSGGIRDT. The whole CDR3 reads CAISERGSGGIRDTQYF.

Concerning this clone itself: The CDR3 extends 3 residues past the end of the read, so its final part is completed from the germline J gene. This rearrangement joins TRBV4-1 to TRBJ2-7, with D possibly being TRBD2 (5 bases). V lost 0 bases and J lost 3, with 12 bases in between. Germline values: CDR1 MGHRA, CDR2 YSYEKL. The CDR3 consists of 15 residues. CDR3 DNA, as far as it was read: TGCGCCAGCAGCCAAGAGAGGGTTACCAACTACGAG. It translates to CASSQERVTNYE. The entire CDR3 protein reads CASSQERVTNYEQYF.

In regard to this clone: With the read ending 3 residues before the CDR3 end, the germline J gene is used to fill in that end. The genes are TRBV6-1 and TRBJ1-2; D gene unclear. The CDR3 has 15 amino acids. Germline V gene data show CDR1 as MNHNS and CDR2 as SASEGT. This chain's CDR3 is CASSVRSGRWNDYTF. The covered CDR3 bases are TGTGCCAGCAGTGTTCGCAGCGGGAGATGGAATGAC.